This entry lists 18 T cell receptor beta chains sequenced from one sample in a study of blood T cell repertoires in COVID-19. Only in-frame clones appear in the TCRdb table, and some are missing; sequencing was by immunoSEQ multiplex PCR. This table holds under 150,000 clones, 80% found once. The specimen was peripheral blood. These receptors originate from a woman between 50 and 59 years old with acute or convalescent COVID-19.

The V and J genes are TRBV30 and TRBJ2-7, with unresolved D. Trimming shortened V by 1 base and J by 5 bases, and 12 bases separated the two germline ends. The CDR3 loop spans 13 amino acids. Looked up from germline, CDR1 is GTSNPN and CDR2 is SVGIG (reference sequence). The CDR3 nucleotides are TGTGCCTGGAGTGAGCCAGGCCACCACGAGCAGTACTTC. The encoded protein is CAWSEPGHHEQYF.

J is TRBJ1-1 and V is TRBV7-8; D unresolved. V lost 10 bases and J 6 bases, leaving 18 bases between the germline ends. The CDR3 runs to 13 residues. Germline loops: CDR1 SGHVS, CDR2 FQNEAQ. The CDR3 is CATRTPPGAEAFF. Here the CDR3 DNA reads TGTGCCACCAGGACGCCACCCGGGGCTGAAGCTTTCTTT.

This clone has only a few counts. This chain connects TRBV3-1 (or the pseudogene TRBV3-2) to TRBJ1-6, with D possibly matching TRBD1 (6 bases). The ends were cut back, 1 base at V and 7 bases at J, with 14 bases in the middle. CDR3 length equals 16 residues. Germline CDR1 is LGHDT and CDR2 is YNNKEL (reference sequence). CDR3 bases: TGTGCCAGCAGCCAAGGATCTGGGGGGGCGAATTCACCCCTCCACTTT. Translating gives CASSQGSGGANSPLHF.

In this sample, this clone turned up many times. This sequence joins TRBV10-3 and TRBJ2-2, with 9 nucleotides matching TRBD1. With 2 bases clipped from V and 4 bases from J, the junction kept 8 bases outside the gene matches. Germline V gives CDR1 ENHRY, CDR2 SYGVKD. This CDR3 comprises 17 residues. The CDR3 region has the DNA TGTGCCATCAGTGAGACTAAACCGGGACAGGGCACCGGGGAGCTGTTTTTT. Protein sequence: CAISETKPGQGTGELFF.

The V call is TRBV6-5, the J call TRBJ1-1; D is unclear. Deletions cut 6 bases from V and 1 base from J, with 9 bases between. The CDR3 consists of 13 residues. From germline, CDR1 is MNHEY and CDR2 SVGAGI. CDR3 DNA sequence: TGTGCCAGCAGGAGTATCGGGAACACTGAAGCTTTCTTT. This codes for CASRSIGNTEAFF.

This clone has more than one count but fewer than ten. The rearrangement links TRBV6-2 or TRBV6-3 to TRBJ2-2; possible D gene TRBD2, 5 bases. The V gene's germline CDR1 is MNHEY and CDR2 SVGEGT. V was trimmed by 0 bases and J by 7 bases, leaving 9 bases between them. The CDR3 extends over 14 amino acids. The CDR3 DNA is TGTGCCAGCAGTTACTCGGAGGAGATCGGGGAGCTGTTTTTT. Protein: CASSYSEEIGELFF.

The rearrangement uses TRBV6-2 or TRBV6-3 and TRBJ1-1; TRBD1 matches at 7 bases. Germline V gene sequence: CDR1 MNHEY, CDR2 SVGEGT. Trimming removed 6 bases from V and 5 bases from J; junction bases left unmatched: 12. The CDR3 extends over 15 amino acids. The CDR3: CASRPTGERLTEAFF. As DNA, the CDR3 is TGTGCCAGCAGACCTACAGGGGAACGTTTAACTGAAGCTTTCTTT.

This clone was seen a few times. The chain uses TRBV7-2 and TRBJ1-2, with D possibly TRBD1 on 5 matching bases. The CDR3 runs to 12 residues. Germline CDR1 is SGHTA and CDR2 is FQGNSA. V lost 10 bases to trimming and J lost 4 bases, with 13 bases between them. CDR3 loop: CAILLGGYGYTF. For the CDR3, the DNA is TGTGCCATCCTGCTGGGGGGCTATGGCTACACCTTC.

The chain couples TRBV5-1 to TRBJ1-1; D is ambiguous. Trimming cost V 4 bases and J 1 base, with 11 bases left between them. Germline V CDR1 and CDR2: SGHRS, YFSETQ. This CDR3 region has 14 residues. This chain's CDR3 is CASSRDGGNTEAFF. For the CDR3, the DNA is TGCGCCAGCAGCAGAGACGGAGGGAACACTGAAGCTTTCTTT.

The chain uses TRBV9 and TRBJ1-4, with no clear D. V lost 3 bases and J 8 bases, leaving 14 bases between the germline ends. The CDR3 has 14 residues. Germline V CDR1 and CDR2: SGDLS, YYNGEE. The CDR3 bases are TGTGCCAGCAGCGCCACGGGAGTTCGAGAAAAACTGTTTTTT. This gives the protein CASSATGVREKLFF.

The chain uses TRBV4-1 and TRBJ1-2; 8 bases are shared with TRBD1. CDR1 and CDR2 from the germline V gene are MGHRA and YSYEKL. V dropped 9 bases and J dropped 6; count of bases not matched to a gene: 18. The CDR3 has 16 residues. Here the CDR3 DNA reads TGCGCCAGTAGCAGGACAGGGTTGGTAACGGTTGATGGCTACACCTTC. Amino acids: CASSRTGLVTVDGYTF.

The V call is TRBV27, the J call TRBJ2-1, with TRBD1 matching over 8 bases. Germline CDR1 and CDR2: MNHEY and SMNVEV (reference sequence). The CDR3 is 14 residues long. V was clipped by 5 bases and J by 4 bases; unmatched bases: 4. CDR3 nucleotides: TGTGCCAGCAGTCTGCGACAGGGGTACAATGAGCAGTTCTTC. It codes for CASSLRQGYNEQFF.

The chain is built from TRBV30 and TRBJ2-1; 8 bases are a match to TRBD2. Germline assignment: CDR1 GTSNPN and CDR2 SVGIG (reference sequence). Trimming at V came to 4 bases and at J to 6 bases, leaving 8 bases not matched to a gene. This CDR3 region has 14 residues. The CDR3 nucleotides are TGTGCCTGGAAAGGGCGGCGGGGGGTCAATGAGCAGTTCTTC. Residues: CAWKGRRGVNEQFF.

Only one count was recorded for this clone. V and J are TRBV18 and TRBJ1-4, with D maybe TRBD1 (6 bases). CDR3 length: 16 residues. CDR1 and CDR2 from the germline V gene are KGHSH and LQKENI. The V and J ends lost 1 base and 1 base respectively, with 10 bases between them. CDR3: CASSPRLGGTNEKLFF. CDR3 nucleotide sequence: TGTGCCAGCTCACCACGTTTAGGGGGAACTAATGAAAAACTGTTTTTT.

The chain carries TRBV3-1 (or the pseudogene TRBV3-2) and TRBJ1-3, with TRBD1 identical over 9 bases. The V and J ends lost 5 bases and 8 bases, in that order; junction bases with no gene match: 7. CDR1 is LGHDT and CDR2 is YNNKEL in the germline V gene (reference sequence). The CDR3 loop spans 14 amino acids. CDR3 DNA sequence: TGTGCCAGCAGCTACACAGGGGGCGCGTACACCATATATTTT. Amino acids: CASSYTGGAYTIYF.

The chain is built from TRBV5-1 and TRBJ2-7; weak D call: TRBD2 (5 bases). V was cut by 4 bases and J by 6 bases, with 14 bases left in between. The CDR3 extends over 13 amino acids. Germline CDR1 reads SGHRS; CDR2 reads YFSETQ. The CDR3 region is CASSPWTAGEQYF. CDR3 nucleotides: TGCGCCAGCAGCCCCTGGACTGCAGGCGAGCAGTACTTC. Looking up the rest from reference TRBV5-1 and TRBJ2-7 gives the full variable domain: KAGVTQTPRYLIKTRGQQVTLSCSPISGHRSVSWYQQTPGQGLQFLFEYFSETQRNKGNFPGRFSGRQFSNSRSEMNVSTLELGDSALYLCASSPWTAGEQYFGPGTRLTVT.

The CDR3 nucleotides are TGCGCCAGCAGCCAAGATCTCACCGTCGGGACTAGCGTCGAAGAGACCCAGTACTTC. Protein sequence: CASSQDLTVGTSVEETQYF. The V call is TRBV4-3, the J call TRBJ2-5; TRBD2 agrees at 10 bases. The junction had 13 bases not matched to a gene; V was cut back by 0 bases and J by 3 bases. The CDR3 length is 19 residues. Germline V gene sequence: CDR1 LGHNA, CDR2 YSLEER.

V gene TRBV20-1 combines with J gene TRBJ1-1; TRBD1 matches at 8 bases. The CDR3 covers 14 residues. Trimming cost V 3 bases and J 7 bases; bases outside gene matches: 10. The germline V gene has CDR1 DFQATT and CDR2 SNEGSKA (reference sequence). As DNA, the CDR3 is TGCAGTGCTAGTTCAACCGGGACAGGCTTTGAAGCTTTCTTT. Encoded protein: CSASSTGTGFEAFF.